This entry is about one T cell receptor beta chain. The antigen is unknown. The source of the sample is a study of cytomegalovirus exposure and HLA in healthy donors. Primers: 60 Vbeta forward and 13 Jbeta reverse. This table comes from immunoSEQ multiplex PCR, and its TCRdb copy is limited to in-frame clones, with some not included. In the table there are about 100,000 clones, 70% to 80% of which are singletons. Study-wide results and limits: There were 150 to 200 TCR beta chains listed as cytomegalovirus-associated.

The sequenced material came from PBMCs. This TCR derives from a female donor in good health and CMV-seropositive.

CDR3 coding DNA: TGTGCCAGCAGTGTAGTGGGAGCGGGTACAGATACGCAGTATTTT. Its protein is CASSVVGAGTDTQYF. This chain uses TRBV2 with TRBJ2-3; TRBD2 is a possible D gene (6 bases). This CDR3 spans 15 amino acids. Germline V gene sequence: CDR1 SNHLY, CDR2 FYNNEI. Between the trimmed V and J ends, which lost 4 bases and 3 bases, there was a span of 14 bases.